In this sample, the clone carrying this T cell receptor beta chain turned up a few times. The sample originates from a study of T-cell reconstitution after alpha-beta-depleted transplantation in children. CDR3 size: 15 residues. The germline V and J ends were trimmed by 3 bases and 5 bases, with 17 bases remaining between them. Per germline, CDR1 SGHDT and CDR2 YYEEEE. Researchers prepared the TCRbeta library using unique molecular identifiers, the study reports. From the PCR reads, TCRdb called clonotypes with MiXCR, one entry per CDR3 protein. The table lists about 460,000 distinct CDR3 sequences, under 15% of them singletons.

Sample: PBMCs from the stem cell graft donor, taken from the stem cell graft. This sequence joins TRBV5-6 and TRBJ1-1; D unclear. The TCR was taken from a human donor who donated a stem cell graft to a child with combined immunodeficiency. The CDR3 DNA follows: TGTGCCAGCAGCTACCCAGGCGGACCCCCGACTGAAGCTTTCTTT. Encoded protein: CASSYPGGPPTEAFF.